One and the same sample provided the 16 T cell receptor beta chains below, sequenced in a study of prognosis after radiotherapy for stage I lung cancer. TCR beta CDR3 amplification from genomic DNA was performed by two-round multiplex PCR. Each TRBV and TRBJ gene had its own primer in the first PCR round. TCRdb itself ran the multiplex PCR reads through MiXCR, one entry per CDR3 protein. The top ten hold around 8% of the sample, which has 45,000 to 70,000 distinct CDR3 sequences, around 27% seen once. This material consisted of PBMCs, taken before or after stereotactic body radiation therapy (not recorded which). These receptors all come from a donor older than 45 with non-small cell lung cancer.

This clonotype came up many times. The chain has TRBV19 and TRBJ1-6; D ambiguous. The germline V gene has CDR1 LNHDA and CDR2 SQIVND (reference sequence). The CDR3 consists of 12 residues. Trimming stripped 1 base from V and 12 bases from J, with 7 bases between. The CDR3 sequence: CASSIGRGPLHF. CDR3 in DNA: TGTGCCAGTAGTATAGGACGGGGACCCCTCCACTTT.

A note on this clonotype: An end of the junction differs from the germline gene, which may be a read error. This sequence joins TRBV11-1 and TRBJ2-1; 7 positions match TRBD2. The CDR3 is made up of 17 amino acids. The germline CDR1 and CDR2 sequences are SGHAT and FQDESV (reference sequence). CDR3 amino acids: CASSTIFGGSYYNEQFF. Written as DNA, the CDR3 is TGTGCCAGCAGCACCATCTTCGGGGGGAGCTACTACAATGAGCAGTTTTTC.

This chain links TRBV7-2 with TRBJ2-1; TRBD1 is a possible D gene (5 bases). Germline V gives CDR1 SGHTA, CDR2 FQGNSA. Deletions cut 7 bases from V and 6 bases from J, with 13 bases between. The CDR3 has 13 residues. In nucleotides, the CDR3 is TGTGCCAGCATCCCCAGGGATGTCAATGAGCAGTTCTTC. Translation gives CASIPRDVNEQFF.

This clonotype was found many times. This chain uses TRBV6-1 with TRBJ1-4; 10 nucleotides agree with TRBD1. V shed 8 bases, J shed 7 bases, and the junction held 1 base outside the gene matches. Germline lookup yields CDR1 MNHNS and CDR2 SASEGT. There are 12 residues in the CDR3. The CDR3 reads CASRDRGEKLFF. CDR3 coding DNA: TGTGCCAGCCGGGACAGGGGTGAAAAACTGTTTTTT.

This clonotype has a count of ten or more. This CDR3 reads CASSETGDEQFF. CDR3 coding DNA: TGTGCCAGCAGCGAAACAGGGGATGAGCAGTTCTTC. The chain links TRBV7-9 to TRBJ2-1; 7 bases agree with TRBD1. After removal of 5 bases from V and 8 bases from J, the junction contained 3 bases not matched to a gene. The CDR3 runs 12 residues. CDR1 SEHNR and CDR2 FQNEAQ come from the germline V gene (reference sequence).

This clonotype was detected many times. One end of the junction is discordant with germline, which a read error may explain. The chain carries TRBV5-1 and TRBJ1-2, with 7 positions matching TRBD1. Germline CDR1 SGHRS, CDR2 YFSETQ. This CDR3 region has 14 residues. The CDR3 region has the DNA TGTGCCAGCAGCGAATCGACAGGGAACTATGGCTACACCTTC. Its translation: CASSESTGNYGYTF.

This clonotype appeared many times. The J gene is TRBJ2-3, the V gene TRBV5-1; 9 bases fit TRBD1. V dropped 0 bases and J dropped 4; count of bases not matched to a gene: 3. This CDR3 spans 15 amino acids. Germline assignment: CDR1 SGHRS and CDR2 YFSETQ. The CDR3 nucleotides read TGCGCCAGCAGCTTGGTTGGGACAGGGCCAGATACGCAGTATTTT. The encoded protein is CASSLVGTGPDTQYF.

There are many counts of this clonotype. The chain recombines TRBV6-1 with TRBJ1-1; 9 bases match TRBD1. Looked up from germline, CDR1 is MNHNS and CDR2 is SASEGT. CDR3 length: 13 residues. V lost 1 base and J lost 9; bases outside the gene matches: 3. CDR3 sequence reads: CASSEETGGKAFF. In DNA form, the CDR3 reads TGTGCCAGCAGTGAAGAGACAGGGGGAAAAGCTTTCTTT.

J is TRBJ1-4 and V is TRBV7-6; 10 bases are a match to TRBD1. This CDR3 is built from 15 residues. Per the germline V gene, CDR1 is SGHVS and CDR2 is FNYEAQ. Trimming cost V 9 bases and J 9 bases; bases outside gene matches: 13. The CDR3 DNA reads TGTGCCAGAATCCCCAACCCGGGACAGGGGCAAAAACTGTTTTTT. Amino acids: CARIPNPGQGQKLFF. The full variable domain, completed using reference TRBV7-6 and TRBJ1-4, is GAGVSQSPRYKVTKRGQDVALRCDPISGHVSLYWYRQALGQGPEFLTYFNYEAQQDKSGLPNDRFSAERPEGSISTLTIQRTEQRDSAMYRCARIPNPGQGQKLFFGSGTQLSVL.

In this sample, this clonotype turned up many times. The chain combines TRBV10-3 with TRBJ1-6, with a tentative D call TRBD1 (5 bases). The germline V gene has CDR1 ENHRY and CDR2 SYGVKD. This CDR3 has 13 amino acids. Trimming shortened V by 4 bases and J by 7 bases, and 8 bases separated the two germline ends. The CDR3 sequence: CAISGRENSPLHF. In DNA form, the CDR3 reads TGTGCCATCAGTGGCAGGGAGAATTCACCCCTCCACTTT.

This clonotype was recorded many times. The V and J genes are TRBV7-2 and TRBJ1-2; TRBD1 matches 7 bases. There are 13 residues in the CDR3. The junction had 7 bases not matched to a gene; V was cut back by 6 bases and J by 6 bases. Germline CDR1 and CDR2: SGHTA and FQGNSA. CDR3 in DNA: TGTGCCAGCAGGAACAGACAGGGCGATGGCTACACCTTC. This translates into CASRNRQGDGYTF. The variable domain in full, with the rest retrieved from reference TRBV7-2 and TRBJ1-2, is GAGVSQSPSNKVTEKGKDVELRCDPISGHTALYWYRQSLGQGLEFLIYFQGNSAPDKSGLPSDRFSAERTGGSVSTLTIQRTQQEDSAVYLCASRNRQGDGYTFGSGTRLTVV.

This clonotype was observed a handful of times. A much larger clone sits a single nucleotide away, making a read error possible. The gene calls are TRBV6-1 and TRBJ1-1, with TRBD1 matching 7 bases. The CDR3 length is 14 residues. CDR1 is MNHNS, CDR2 SASEGT, per germline. V lost 5 bases to trimming and J lost 8 bases; unmatched junction nucleotides: 11. The CDR3 coding sequence is TGTGCCAGCAGTCCCGGGACAGAGGGAGGGGAAGCTTTCTTT. It specifies CASSPGTEGGEAFF.

This clonotype was found many times. The chain joins TRBV12-3 or TRBV12-4 to TRBJ1-6; 7 positions agree with TRBD1. The CDR3 length is 15 residues. Germline trimming cut 1 base from V and 13 bases from J; bases unmatched to any gene: 10. CDR3 protein: CASSLGTGQRYPLHF. Here the CDR3 DNA reads TGTGCCAGCAGTTTAGGGACAGGCCAAAGGTACCCCCTCCACTTT.

On this clonotype itself: A read error is possible here, since a much larger clone lies one base away. V gene TRBV20-1 combines with J gene TRBJ1-1; TRBD1 matches 7 bases. In germline, CDR1 is DFQATT, CDR2 SNEGSKA (reference sequence). This CDR3 contains 14 residues. The CDR3: CSARRGQRGTEALF. The CDR3 bases are TGCAGTGCTAGAAGGGGACAGCGAGGAACTGAAGCTTTATTT.

Of note for this clonotype: This likely stems from a read error, as it lies one base from a far larger clone. The rearrangement links TRBV6-5 to TRBJ1-4, with a tentative D call TRBD1 (5 bases). The CDR3 loop spans 14 amino acids. The germline gives CDR1 MNHEY, CDR2 SVGAGI. The CDR3 sequence is CDSRAPGFNEKLFF. The CDR3 region has the DNA TGTGACAGCAGGGCGCCGGGGTTCAATGAAAAACTGTTTTTT.

This clonotype was observed a few times. A much larger clone lies a single base off, so this may be a read error. The chain uses TRBV6-2 or TRBV6-3 and TRBJ1-2, with 7 bases lining up with TRBD1. The germline V gene encodes CDR1 MNHEY and CDR2 SVGEGT. The junction had 11 bases not matched to a gene; V was cut back by 5 bases and J by 5 bases. The CDR3 loop spans 15 amino acids. The CDR3 DNA is TGTGCCAGCAGTAACACCGGGACAGTAGCTTATGGCTACACCTTC. Residues: CASSNTGTVAYGYTF.